This T cell receptor (beta chain) was identified during a study of cytomegalovirus exposure and HLA in healthy donors. Points from the study as a whole: Across donors, most TCRs were seen rarely, yet some public ones were widespread. A classifier reportedly called cytomegalovirus status with high sensitivity and specificity.

Germline lookup yields CDR1 SEHNR and CDR2 FQNEAQ (reference sequence). V trimming: 5 bases; J trimming: 6 bases; junction bases outside the gene matches: 7. The CDR3 spans 15 residues. In the case of this clone: Its antigen is unidentified.

Assay used: immunoSEQ multiplex PCR; TCRdb lists only in-frame clones, some missing. The sample lists more than 140,000 clones, roughly nine tenths occurring once. The donors belonged to the approximately 110-subject validation cohort, separate from the roughly 700-subject first cohort. This clonotype was obtained from a woman aged 18-29 years in good health and CMV-seropositive. V is TRBV7-9 and J is TRBJ2-4, with 10 positions matching TRBD1. Sequencing was done on a sample of PBMCs. This CDR3 is CASSLDRGARNIQYF. The DNA of the CDR3 is TGTGCCAGCAGCCTGGACAGGGGGGCGAGAAACATTCAGTACTTC.